This is a list of T cell receptor beta chains from one sample in a study of T cells after yellow fever vaccination. From the 5' RACE reads, TCRdb called clonotypes with MiXCR, one entry per CDR3 protein. Of about 220,000 distinct CDR3 sequences in the sample, less than 7.5% were seen once. Here the sequenced sample was CD4+ T cells sorted from PBMCs, taken on the day of the yellow fever booster vaccination. These TCRs come from a man aged 25 to 45 who received the YFV17D yellow fever vaccine. CDR3s include the opening cysteine and the closing phenylalanine or tryptophan. Rows may omit the clone size; those that give it use once, few, many or a size class.

j_call v_call clone_size cdr3_aa
TRBJ2-7 TRBV7-8 few CASSLARTGNEQYF
TRBJ2-5 TRBV12-3/TRBV12-4 many CASSFGGLQETQYF
TRBJ2-5 TRBV7-7 . CASSHTPGQPHETQYF
TRBJ2-4 TRBV18 few CASSPGQALAKNIQYF
TRBJ2-5 TRBV12-3/TRBV12-4 many CASSSILAGGQETQYF
TRBJ1-4 TRBV5-1 many CASLDRLNEKLFF
TRBJ1-6 TRBV5-1 . CASSLERVENNSPLHF
TRBJ2-7 TRBV30 . CAWSVRGIEQYF
TRBJ2-2 TRBV5-1 . CVSSLGDGLNTGELFF
TRBJ2-1 TRBV19 many CASSRQGSPYNEQFF
TRBJ2-7 TRBV12-3/TRBV12-4 . CASRQQGLVGEQYF
TRBJ2-7 TRBV7-2 . CASSFYGTVYEQYF
TRBJ2-2 TRBV5-1 many CASSLGAGELFF
TRBJ2-7 TRBV20-1 . CSAITGGTFYEQYF
TRBJ2-4 TRBV18 many CASSIVVRRDIQYF
TRBJ2-1 TRBV20-1 . CSASGTFRSEQFF
TRBJ2-3 TRBV7-9 . CASTEWSDTDTQYF
TRBJ2-6 TRBV7-3 few CASSPQLSGANVLTF
TRBJ1-6 TRBV30 . CACTRGPSSYNSPLHF
TRBJ2-1 TRBV20-1 few CSASPNNNEQFF
TRBJ2-7 TRBV7-2 many CASSITGTGYEQYF
TRBJ1-6 TRBV20-1 . CSAMIGTMNSPLHF
TRBJ1-6 TRBV7-2 few CASSPGRINSPLHF
TRBJ2-1 TRBV20-1 many CSASTGVDEQFF
TRBJ1-5 TRBV12-3/TRBV12-4 few CASSASGSQPQHF
TRBJ2-1 TRBV9 many CASSPGTLTGYNEQFF
TRBJ2-1 TRBV7-6 many CASSPARSGTANNEQFF